This is a list of T cell receptor beta chains from one sample in a study of graft-versus-host responses after intestinal transplantation. Some clones are missing from TCRdb's copy, which holds only in-frame ones; the method was immunoSEQ multiplex PCR. The table includes over 45,000 clones, around 90% detected once. Source: PBMCs, taken 26 days after transplant. The source of these receptors is a human patient who received an intestinal transplant, so some T cells may come from the graft donor. Both conserved end residues are part of each CDR3. A D gene is named only where the DNA matches it firmly. Clone size is given for some rows only: seen once, a few or many times, or a class if the clone is expanded.

-,TRBD1,TRBV28,TRBJ2-6,TGTGCCAGCAGCCCGAGGGACAGGGGGCTCTCTGGGGCCAACGTCCTGACTTTC,CASSPRDRGLSGANVLTF
-,-,TRBV6-1,TRBJ1-5,TGTGCCAGCAGTGCACAGGGTGGGGCTAGCAATCAGCCCCAGCATTTT,CASSAQGGASNQPQHF
-,TRBD2,TRBV6-6,TRBJ2-3,TGTGCCAGCATTCCTATTGGGCTAGCGGACACAGATACGCAGTATTTT,CASIPIGLADTDTQYF
once,TRBD1,TRBV18,TRBJ2-3,TGTGCCAGCTCACCACGACCTCCAGGGGGCTCGAACACAGATACGCAGTATTTT,CASSPRPPGGSNTDTQYF
-,-,TRBV6-5,TRBJ2-1,TGTGCCAGCAGTCTCCAGGGCCCCTACAATGAGCAGTTCTTC,CASSLQGPYNEQFF
-,-,TRBV5-6,TRBJ2-2,TGTGCCAGCAGCACCCCCCGGGAGGGGGCCACCGGGGAGCTGTTTTTT,CASSTPREGATGELFF
-,TRBD1,TRBV10-3,TRBJ1-3,TGTGCCATCAGGGCAGGGGGTGGAAACACCATATATTTT,CAIRAGGGNTIYF
-,-,TRBV6-1,TRBJ2-3,TGTGCCAGCAGCTACAGTAAAGTCACAGATACGCAGTATTTT,CASSYSKVTDTQYF
-,TRBD2,TRBV19,TRBJ2-1,TGTGCCAGTACCTACACAACGGCCGGGGGGACTAGCGGGACCCATCACTACAATGAGCAGTTCTTC,CASTYTTAGGTSGTHHYNEQFF
-,-,TRBV7-6,TRBJ1-4,TGTGCCAGCAGCTCGAGACCCCAGGGAATTAATGAAAAACTGTTTTTT,CASSSRPQGINEKLFF
-,-,TRBV5-8,TRBJ2-5,TGTGCCAGCAGCTCCTTAACGGTCAAAGAGACCCAGTACTTC,CASSSLTVKETQYF
-,-,TRBV5-8,TRBJ2-1,TGTGCCAGCAGCTTGGTCCTAGTTAAACCGGATGAGCAGTTCTTC,CASSLVLVKPDEQFF
-,TRBD2,TRBV5-8,TRBJ2-5,TGTGCCAGCAGGGGGTCCAAATCGAACGAAGTCGTGCTCTGGGAGGGGACCCAGTACTTC,CASRGSKSNEVVLWEGTQYF
-,TRBD2,TRBV5-1,TRBJ2-1,TGCGCCAGCAGCTTGGAGGTCCTAGCGGGGCAGTACAATGAGCAGTTCTTC,CASSLEVLAGQYNEQFF
-,TRBD2,TRBV7-8,TRBJ2-3,TGTGCCAGCAGCGCACTAACGTGGACTAGCGGGTCTAGCACAGATACGCAGTATTTT,CASSALTWTSGSSTDTQYF
-,-,TRBV9,TRBJ2-1,TGTGCCAGCAGCGTAGCCCTAGGTGGCAATGAGCAGTTCTTC,CASSVALGGNEQFF
-,TRBD1,TRBV6-6,TRBJ1-2,TGTGCCAGCAGTTACTCAGGAGGGGGCGATGGCTACACCTTC,CASSYSGGGDGYTF
-,TRBD2,TRBV27,TRBJ2-1,TGTGCCAGCAGCCTCGGAAGCGGGGGGGCCGGGAATGAGCAGTTCTTC,CASSLGSGGAGNEQFF
-,TRBD2,TRBV5-1,TRBJ2-3,TGCGCCAGCAGCTCGAATCGAGCGGGGGGGCAAGCAGATACGCAGTATTTT,CASSSNRAGGQADTQYF
-,-,TRBV11-2,TRBJ2-3,TGTGCCAGCAGCTGGGGGAATGCGGGGGCCGGTTCGGTAGATACGCAGTATTTT,CASSWGNAGAGSVDTQYF
-,-,TRBV4-3,TRBJ2-3,TGCGCCAGCAGCCAAGGTGGGGGACTCGACGACACAGATACGCAGTATTTT,CASSQGGGLDDTDTQYF
-,-,TRBV4-1,TRBJ1-1,TGCGCCAGCAGCCAAGACGAGACTGAAGCTTTCTTT,CASSQDETEAFF
-,-,TRBV5-4,TRBJ1-1,TGTGCCAGCAGCTCTCAGGCGGAAGCTTTCTTT,CASSSQAEAFF
once,-,TRBV21-1,TRBJ2-5,TGTGCCAGACTCCCCGGGACAGGCCCGTTTTCGGAGACCCAGTACTTC,CARLPGTGPFSETQYF
-,-,TRBV6-1,TRBJ1-4,TGTGCCAGCAAAGACAGAACGAATGAAAAACTGTTTTTT,CASKDRTNEKLFF
-,-,TRBV14,TRBJ1-4,TGTGCCAGCAGCCCCAGGGGACCTAATGAAAAACTGTTTTTT,CASSPRGPNEKLFF
-,-,TRBV5-8,TRBJ1-1,TGTGCCAGCAGCTTCCGGGACACTTTGAACACTGAAGCTTTCTTT,CASSFRDTLNTEAFF
-,-,TRBV13,TRBJ1-5,TGTGCCAGCAGCTTAGGTGCAGGGGGCAATCAGCCCCAGCATTTT,CASSLGAGGNQPQHF
-,TRBD1,TRBV28,TRBJ2-7,TGTGCCAGCGCGGGACAGGGTCTAAACGAGCAGTACTTC,CASAGQGLNEQYF
-,TRBD1,TRBV19,TRBJ2-7,TGTGCCAGCACACAGGGGAACTACTACGAGCAGTACTTC,CASTQGNYYEQYF
-,-,TRBV28,TRBJ1-4,TGTGCCAGCAGCGCACCGGGGGGTACGGAAAAACTGTTTTTT,CASSAPGGTEKLFF
-,TRBD1,TRBV7-9,TRBJ2-7,TGTGCCAGCAGCCCGGGACAGGGATTCTCCTACGAGCAGTACTTC,CASSPGQGFSYEQYF
-,-,TRBV9,TRBJ1-1,TGTGCCAGCAGCCCGCCGGGCCCAGGGGCTGAAGCTTTCTTT,CASSPPGPGAEAFF